This paragraph covers one TCR beta chain sequence. Its target is unknown. Every single donor gave one heparinised blood draw, and these averaged around 0.12 L. Sorting gave populations that all exceeded 95% purity. This entry comes from a study of beta chain features in type 1 diabetes. As for the study in general: There was similarity between patients and healthy donors in age, gender and cell yields.

Reverse transcribing all isolated RNA meant expressed TCRB transcripts were sequenced. The average read count of naive, central memory and regulatory T cell samples was approximately 3.5 million. Clones were read by immunoSEQ multiplex PCR, and TCRdb kept only the in-frame ones, dropping some. The data contain approximately 260,000 clones, roughly 24% of them singletons. This CDR3 contains 13 residues. The V segment lost 2 bases and the J segment 7 bases; nucleotides outside the gene matches: 3. Germline CDR1 and CDR2: GTSNPN and SVGIG (reference sequence). Findings and limits, study-wide: Shorter TCRB CDR3s, moderately but significantly so, were found in Type 1 diabetes patients in all four CD4+ subsets.

The chain uses TRBV30 and TRBJ1-5; 9 bases agree with TRBD1. Sequencing used naive CD4+ T cells from blood. The source is a woman aged 30 to 39 with type 1 diabetes. The CDR3 loop reads CAWSRQGEQPQHF. CDR3 DNA sequence: TGTGCCTGGAGTCGACAGGGGGAACAGCCCCAGCATTTT.